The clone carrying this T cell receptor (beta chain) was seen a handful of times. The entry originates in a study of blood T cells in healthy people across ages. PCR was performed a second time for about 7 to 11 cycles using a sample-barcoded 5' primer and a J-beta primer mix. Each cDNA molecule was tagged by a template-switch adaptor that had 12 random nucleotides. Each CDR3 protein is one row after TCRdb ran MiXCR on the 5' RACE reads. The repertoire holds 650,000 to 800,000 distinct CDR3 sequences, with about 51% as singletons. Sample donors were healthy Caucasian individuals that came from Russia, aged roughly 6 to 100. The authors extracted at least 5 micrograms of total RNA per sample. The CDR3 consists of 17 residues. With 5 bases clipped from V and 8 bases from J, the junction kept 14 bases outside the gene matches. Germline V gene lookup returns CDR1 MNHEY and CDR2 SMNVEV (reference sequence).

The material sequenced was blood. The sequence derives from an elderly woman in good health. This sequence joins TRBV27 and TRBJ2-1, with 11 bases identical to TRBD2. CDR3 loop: CASSPGTSGGGPYEQFF. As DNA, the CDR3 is TGTGCCAGCAGTCCCGGGACTAGCGGAGGGGGGCCCTATGAGCAGTTCTTC.